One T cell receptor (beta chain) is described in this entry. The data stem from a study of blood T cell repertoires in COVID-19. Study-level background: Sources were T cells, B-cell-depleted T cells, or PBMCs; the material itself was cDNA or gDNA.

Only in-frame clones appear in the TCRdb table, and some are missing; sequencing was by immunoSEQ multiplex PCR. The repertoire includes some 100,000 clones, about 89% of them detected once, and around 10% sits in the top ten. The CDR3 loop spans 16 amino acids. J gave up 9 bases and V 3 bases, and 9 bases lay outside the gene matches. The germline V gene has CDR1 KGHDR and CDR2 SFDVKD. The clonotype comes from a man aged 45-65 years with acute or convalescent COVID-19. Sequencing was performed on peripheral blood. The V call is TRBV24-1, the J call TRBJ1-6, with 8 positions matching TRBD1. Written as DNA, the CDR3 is TGTGCCACCAGTGATCCGAGACAGGGGCCGGGTTCACCCCTCCACTTT. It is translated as CATSDPRQGPGSPLHF.